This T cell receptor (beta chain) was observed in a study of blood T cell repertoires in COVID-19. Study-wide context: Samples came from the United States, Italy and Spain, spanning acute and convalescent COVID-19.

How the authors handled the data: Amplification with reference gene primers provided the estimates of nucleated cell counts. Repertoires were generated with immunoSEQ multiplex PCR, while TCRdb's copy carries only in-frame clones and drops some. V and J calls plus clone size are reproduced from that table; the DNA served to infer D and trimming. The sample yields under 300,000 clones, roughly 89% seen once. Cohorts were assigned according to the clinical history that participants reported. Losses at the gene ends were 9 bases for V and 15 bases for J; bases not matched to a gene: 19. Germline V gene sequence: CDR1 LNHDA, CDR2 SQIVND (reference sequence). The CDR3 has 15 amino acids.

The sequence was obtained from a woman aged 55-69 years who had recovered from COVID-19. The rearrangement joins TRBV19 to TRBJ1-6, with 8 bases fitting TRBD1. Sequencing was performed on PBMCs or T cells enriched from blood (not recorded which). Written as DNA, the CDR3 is TGTGCCAGCACCCCGAGGGGGGACAGGAGCTTATTCCTCCACTTT. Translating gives CASTPRGDRSLFLHF.